This TCR beta chain was found in a study of T cells after yellow fever vaccination. This CDR3 is built from 14 residues. The V gene's germline CDR1 is DFQATT and CDR2 SNEGSKA (reference sequence). Trimming cost V 5 bases and J 0 bases, with 10 bases left between them. Overall study results and limits: FACS-sorted repertoires could contain abundant clonotypes contaminating from the bulk population.

This clonotype was observed at least ten times. Its antigen is as yet unknown. TCRdb analysed the 5' RACE reads with MiXCR anew, one entry per CDR3 protein. The sample lists about 210,000 distinct CDR3 sequences, approximately 6.7% occurring once. Sequencing was performed on CD4+ T cells sorted from PBMCs, taken on the day of the yellow fever booster vaccination. The source of this sequence is a man aged 25-40 years who received the YFV17D yellow fever vaccine. The genes are TRBV20-1 and TRBJ2-2; D may be TRBD2 (5 bases). Written as DNA, the CDR3 is TGCAGTGCTGAGGGTAACTCGAACACCGGGGAGCTGTTTTTT. The encoded protein is CSAEGNSNTGELFF.